Presented here are 16 T cell receptor beta chains from one specimen sequenced in a study of blood T cell repertoires in COVID-19. Only in-frame clones appear in the TCRdb table, and some are missing; sequencing was by immunoSEQ multiplex PCR. The sample includes nearly 200,000 clones, approximately 82% of them seen just once. The sequenced sample consisted of peripheral blood. The receptors here all came from a human donor with acute or convalescent COVID-19. The donor label of this sample is uncertain.

This clone was seen only a few times. The chain has TRBV30 and TRBJ2-7; possible D gene TRBD1, 6 bases. With 5 bases removed from V and 0 bases from J, the gap between germline ends came to 8 bases. This CDR3 region has 12 residues. Germline V gene lookup returns CDR1 GTSNPN and CDR2 SVGIG (reference sequence). The CDR3 reads CAWGDNSYEQYF. The CDR3 DNA reads TGTGCCTGGGGGGACAACTCCTACGAGCAGTACTTC.

The rearrangement joins TRBV5-8 to TRBJ1-1; D not certain. This CDR3 has 14 residues. The germline CDR1 and CDR2 sequences are SGHTS and YDEGEE. The germline V and J ends were trimmed by 1 base and 12 bases, with 19 bases remaining between them. CDR3 in amino acids: CASSLHSSSTKTFF. CDR3 coding DNA: TGTGCCAGCAGCTTGCACTCCTCGAGTACCAAGACTTTCTTT.

The rearrangement uses TRBV4-3 and TRBJ1-6; D perhaps matches TRBD1 (6 bases). V gave up 4 bases and J gave up 0 bases, with 10 bases separating them. This CDR3 is 16 amino acids long. Looked up from germline, CDR1 is LGHNA and CDR2 is YSLEER. CDR3 residues: CASSLDRTSYNSPLHF. In nucleotides, the CDR3 is TGCGCCAGCAGCCTCGACAGGACCTCCTATAATTCACCCCTCCACTTT.

This rearrangement joins TRBV19 to TRBJ1-4; no clear D. V lost 6 bases and J lost 3, with 8 bases in between. The germline gives CDR1 LNHDA, CDR2 SQIVND (reference sequence). The CDR3 consists of 13 residues. CDR3 coding DNA: TGTGCCAGTAGGCGGAGGGCTAATGAAAAACTGTTTTTT. Translating it yields CASRRRANEKLFF.

The V call is TRBV5-6, the J call TRBJ2-5; possible D gene TRBD1, 5 bases. This CDR3 comprises 14 residues. With 2 bases removed from V and 3 bases from J, the gap between germline ends came to 11 bases. Germline values: CDR1 SGHDT, CDR2 YYEEEE. CDR3 sequence: CASSFYRGKETQYF. CDR3 nucleotide sequence: TGTGCCAGCAGCTTCTATAGGGGAAAAGAGACCCAGTACTTC.

This chain links TRBV3-1 (or the pseudogene TRBV3-2) with TRBJ1-2; 7 nucleotides line up with TRBD1. J lost 0 bases, V lost 5 bases, and 3 bases had no gene match. This CDR3 contains 14 residues. Looked up from germline, CDR1 is LGHDT and CDR2 is YNNKEL (reference sequence). In DNA form, the CDR3 reads TGTGCCAGCAGCTACAGGGGTTCTAACTATGGCTACACCTTC. This encodes CASSYRGSNYGYTF.

CDR3 loop: CASTLFSANSPLHF. The CDR3 DNA reads as TGTGCCAGCACCCTGTTTTCCGCGAATTCACCCCTCCACTTT. V and J are TRBV7-8 and TRBJ1-6; no definite D call. The germline V and J ends were trimmed by 7 bases and 7 bases, with 14 bases remaining between them. This CDR3 is built from 14 residues. Germline assignment: CDR1 SGHVS and CDR2 FQNEAQ. Combining the CDR3 with reference TRBV7-8 and TRBJ1-6 gives the whole variable domain GAGVSQSPRYKVAKRGQDVALRCDPISGHVSLFWYQQALGQGPEFLTYFQNEAQLDKSGLPSDRFFAERPEGSVSTLKIQRTQQEDSAVYLCASTLFSANSPLHFGNGTRLTVT.

This chain connects TRBV6-2 or TRBV6-3 to TRBJ1-1, with D uncertain. From germline, CDR1 is MNHEY and CDR2 SVGEGT. CDR3 length equals 13 residues. Trimming shortened V by 1 base and J by 1 base, and 4 bases separated the two germline ends. CDR3 sequence: CASSYYQNTEAFF. The CDR3 DNA sequence: TGTGCCAGCAGTTACTATCAGAACACTGAAGCTTTCTTT.

V is TRBV19 and J is TRBJ1-5, with 7 bases aligning to TRBD1. Germline V lookup: CDR1 LNHDA, CDR2 SQIVND (reference sequence). Germline trimming cut 11 bases from V and 9 bases from J; bases unmatched to any gene: 13. The CDR3 has 13 residues. The CDR3 protein is CAGTVSGDRPQHF. The CDR3 region has the DNA TGTGCCGGGACAGTATCGGGTGATCGGCCCCAGCATTTT.

The rearrangement joins TRBV3-1 (or the pseudogene TRBV3-2) to TRBJ1-5; no definite D call. The V gene's germline CDR1 is LGHDT and CDR2 YNNKEL (reference sequence). CDR3 length equals 14 residues. Trimming removed 6 bases from V and 6 bases from J, with 15 bases in between. This CDR3 reads CASSSSGVSQPQHF. Here the CDR3 DNA reads TGTGCCAGCAGTTCCTCCGGGGTCAGTCAGCCCCAGCATTTT.

The V gene is TRBV28, the J gene TRBJ1-5; D uncertain. The CDR3 is 15 residues long. Deletions cut 7 bases from V and 4 bases from J, with 17 bases between. Per germline, CDR1 MDHEN and CDR2 SYDVKM. In DNA, the CDR3 is TGTGCCAGCACCCTTGGGAGGTTTGGAAATCAGCCCCAGCATTTT. This translates into CASTLGRFGNQPQHF. Using reference TRBV28 and TRBJ1-5 for the parts outside the CDR3, the full variable domain is DVKVTQSSRYLVKRTGEKVFLECVQDMDHENMFWYRQDPGLGLRLIYFSYDVKMKEKGDIPEGYSVSREKKERFSLILESASTNQTSMYLCASTLGRFGNQPQHFGDGTRLSIL.

The chain recombines TRBV10-3 with TRBJ1-6; possibly TRBD1 for D (5 bases). Per germline, CDR1 ENHRY and CDR2 SYGVKD. CDR3 length equals 15 residues. V lost 6 bases to trimming and J lost 7 bases, with 16 bases between them. The CDR3 DNA reads TGTGCCATCAGGTCCTCGCTCGGGGGAAATTCACCCCTCCACTTT. Protein product: CAIRSSLGGNSPLHF.

The V gene is TRBV7-3, the J gene TRBJ2-3; tentative D call: TRBD2 (5 bases). This CDR3 is built from 13 residues. Germline V gene data show CDR1 as SGHTA and CDR2 as FQGTGA. The V end lost 5 bases, the J end lost 6 bases, and 12 bases lay between the germline ends. CDR3 nucleotide sequence: TGTGCCAGCAGCCTAGAGAGGGTCGATACGCAGTATTTT. Amino acid sequence: CASSLERVDTQYF.

The chain carries TRBV5-6 and TRBJ2-5, with D perhaps TRBD2 (5 bases). The CDR3 length is 16 residues. Germline CDR1 reads SGHDT; CDR2 reads YYEEEE. The germline V and J ends were trimmed by 1 base and 5 bases, with 18 bases remaining between them. The CDR3 nucleotides read TGTGCCAGCAGCTTGTTTCCAGTGAGGGATCTGGAGACCCAGTACTTC. This sequence encodes CASSLFPVRDLETQYF. Using reference TRBV5-6 and TRBJ2-5 for the parts outside the CDR3, the full variable domain is DAGVTQSPTHLIKTRGQQVTLRCSPKSGHDTVSWYQQALGQGPQFIFQYYEEEERQRGNFPDRFSGHQFPNYSSELNVNALLLGDSALYLCASSLFPVRDLETQYFGPGTRLLVL.

The V gene is TRBV30, the J gene TRBJ2-3; the D is unclear. This CDR3 comprises 14 residues. V lost 2 bases to trimming and J lost 3 bases, with 12 bases between them. Germline-derived CDR1 and CDR2 are GTSNPN and SVGIG (reference sequence). For the CDR3, the DNA is TGTGCCTGGAGTCTGGCCAGCAGGACAGATACGCAGTATTTT. It yields the protein CAWSLASRTDTQYF.

The chain has TRBV24-1 and TRBJ2-6; TRBD1 is a possible D gene (5 bases). The CDR3 is 16 residues long. The ends were cut back, 3 bases at V and 3 bases at J, with 11 bases in the middle. Germline values: CDR1 KGHDR, CDR2 SFDVKD. The CDR3 here is CATSDRAGIGANVLTF. For the CDR3, the DNA is TGTGCCACCAGTGATCGGGCAGGGATTGGGGCCAACGTCCTGACTTTC.